This T cell receptor beta chain emerged from a study of CD8 T cells in ankylosing spondylitis (dated by TCRdb to the late 2010s). General notes on the study: T cell receptor beta repertoires were profiled in healthy donors and ankylosing spondylitis patients so that disease-linked TCR variants could be found. In total, the full study cohort was made up of roughly 110 healthy donors and 25 ankylosing spondylitis patients. Samples of peripheral blood were taken, and for ankylosing spondylitis patients, synovial fluid was collected as well. Here is what the overall study found, with its caveats: Some of the motif variants had been reported before in the synovial fluid and blood of reactive arthritis patients, a finding that suggests common disease-initiation mechanisms. The disease-linked clones were reported as significantly enriched in matched synovial fluid samples from ankylosing spondylitis patients. The disease-linked clones had a CD8+ phenotype and were found at relatively low frequencies in peripheral blood. A TCR beta motif of several highly homologous amino acid variants appeared characteristic of blood from ankylosing spondylitis patients.

The instrument was an Illumina HiSeq 2500. Quantitative 5'-RACE with molecular barcodes was the method used to prepare the TCR beta libraries. The source study handled its data this way. Disease-linked TCR variants were identified with a new computational method built on a probabilistic model of VDJ rearrangement. The raw public reads went through TCRdb reprocessing: fastp at Q25, MiXCR clone calling, in-frame beta chains kept. Each entry merges the rows of one CDR3 protein and shows their most common DNA and genes. The authors' filters were not applied to this entry. The sample table holds hundreds of thousands of distinct CDR3 sequences, of which roughly 26% were seen once. Jointly, the top ten make up 0.89% of the sample. This clonotype showed up just a few times. Its cognate antigen has yet to be identified. No base quality information exists; no much larger clone differs at one position. At the junction V is shortened by 7 bases and J by 6 bases; bases outside the gene matches: 11. The CDR3 numbers 14 residues from cysteine through phenylalanine. This entry keeps only the CDR3 DNA: 42 bases, framed from base 1. In the germline V gene, CDR1 corresponds to SQVTM and CDR2 to ANQGSEA.

This clonotype was obtained from a male donor with ankylosing spondylitis. The V and J genes are TRBV29-1 and TRBJ2-3, and 9 bases in between align with TRBD1. Input material: blood, either unsorted or a sorted T cell fraction (not recorded which). CDR3 sequence: CSAEAGTGYDTQYF. The DNA reads TGCAGCGCCGAAGCCGGGACAGGGTATGATACGCAGTATTTT.